Listed below are T cell receptor beta chains from one sample, sequenced in a study of shared clonotypes between healthy human individuals. Measured with immunoSEQ multiplex PCR; TCRdb has only the in-frame clones, and not every one. The table lists over 1.5 million clones, approximately 98% of them singletons. The sample was naive CD4+ T cells sorted from blood. These receptors all stem from a man under 40 in good health. Each CDR3 is given with its conserved first and last residue. A D gene is named only where the DNA matches it firmly. Clone size is stated in some rows and not others, as once, few, many or a class when expanded.

abundance	v_gene	j_gene	d_gene	len	CDR3aa	CDR3nt
-	TRBV4-2	TRBJ1-5	-	18	CASSQGDPLRYSNQPQHF	TGTGCCAGCAGCCAAGGGGATCCCCTTAGATATAGCAATCAGCCCCAGCATTTT
-	TRBV18	TRBJ1-1	-	15	CASSQKGDLNTEAFF	TGTGCCAGCTCACAAAAGGGGGATTTGAACACTGAAGCTTTCTTT
-	TRBV12-5	TRBJ2-3	-	13	CASGLSGADTQYF	TGTGCTAGTGGTTTGTCTGGGGCAGATACGCAGTATTTT
-	TRBV7-2	TRBJ2-7	TRBD2	16	CASSLRTSGSSYEQYF	TGTGCCAGCAGCCTCAGGACTAGCGGAAGCTCCTACGAGCAGTACTTC
-	TRBV5-1	TRBJ2-1	TRBD2	16	CASSLVTSGGWDEQFF	TGCGCCAGCAGCTTGGTGACTAGCGGAGGATGGGATGAGCAGTTCTTC
-	TRBV14	TRBJ2-2	-	12	CASSQERGELFF	TGTGCCAGCAGCCAAGAACGAGGGGAGCTGTTTTTT
-	TRBV7-2	TRBJ2-5	TRBD1	19	CASSSPAVPGQGTQETQYF	TGTGCCAGCAGCTCGCCCGCTGTCCCGGGACAGGGGACGCAAGAGACCCAGTACTTC
-	TRBV11-2	TRBJ1-2	-	18	CASSLDLPGHWRYYGYTF	TGTGCCAGCAGCTTAGATCTACCAGGACACTGGAGGTACTATGGCTACACCTTC
-	TRBV15	TRBJ1-1	-	14	CATSRDQVNTEAFF	TGTGCCACCAGCAGAGATCAAGTGAACACTGAAGCTTTCTTT
-	TRBV5-1	TRBJ2-6	-	16	CASSLAGDSGANVLTF	TGCGCCAGCAGCTTGGCCGGGGACTCTGGGGCCAACGTCCTGACTTTC
-	TRBV28	TRBJ1-2	TRBD1	13	CASSLGQGTGYTF	TGTGCCAGTTCTTTGGGACAGGGGACGGGCTACACCTTC
-	TRBV7-2	TRBJ2-7	-	15	CASSLALAETYEQYF	TGTGCCAGCAGCTTAGCGCTAGCCGAGACCTACGAGCAGTACTTC
few	TRBV5-4	TRBJ2-7	TRBD1	13	CASSSDRVGEQYF	TGTGCCAGCAGTTCCGACAGGGTCGGGGAGCAGTACTTC
-	TRBV6-5	TRBJ2-7	-	10	CASGLYEQYF	TGTGCCAGCGGGCTCTACGAGCAGTACTTC
-	TRBV30	TRBJ2-2	TRBD1	21	CAWSEGGWGTGYRIVTGELFF	TGTGCCTGGAGTGAAGGGGGTTGGGGGACAGGGTACCGCATCGTCACCGGGGAGCTGTTTTTT
once	TRBV10-3	TRBJ1-1	-	13	CAIKSNMVTEAFF	TGTGCCATCAAAAGCAATATGGTCACTGAAGCTTTCTTT
-	TRBV5-1	TRBJ2-3	TRBD1	15	CASSGIPQGKDTQYF	TGCGCCAGCAGCGGAATACCACAGGGGAAAGATACGCAGTATTTT
-	TRBV29-1	TRBJ1-4	TRBD1	14	CSASGGTEDEKLFF	TGCAGCGCCTCCGGCGGGACAGAAGATGAAAAACTGTTTTTT
-	TRBV4-1	TRBJ2-5	-	11	CASSLAGTQYF	TGCGCCAGCAGCCTTGCGGGGACCCAGTACTTC
-	TRBV16	TRBJ1-5	-	17	CASSQSQGAYSNQPQHF	TGTGCCAGCAGCCAATCACAAGGGGCATATAGCAATCAGCCCCAGCATTTT
-	TRBV7-9	TRBJ1-1	-	14	CASRDLGTVGEAFF	TGTGCCAGCCGCGACCTAGGGACGGTTGGTGAAGCTTTCTTT
-	TRBV2	TRBJ1-5	TRBD1	15	CASSSGGLGNQPQHF	TGTGCCAGCAGTTCAGGGGGCCTGGGCAATCAGCCCCAGCATTTT
-	TRBV5-1	TRBJ2-1	-	13	CASSAVGLNEQFF	TGCGCCAGCAGCGCGGTAGGGTTGAATGAGCAGTTCTTC
-	TRBV7-2	TRBJ2-7	TRBD1	14	CASSSQGPSYEQYF	TGTGCCAGCAGCTCACAGGGGCCATCCTACGAGCAGTACTTC
once	TRBV9	TRBJ2-3	TRBD2	15	CASTLAAGGPGTQYF	TGTGCCAGCACCCTGGCAGCGGGAGGGCCAGGTACGCAGTATTTT
-	TRBV5-4	TRBJ2-5	-	14	CASSLDRYQETQYF	TGTGCCAGCAGCCTTGACAGATACCAAGAGACCCAGTACTTC
-	TRBV7-2	TRBJ2-3	-	16	CASRESGPLSTDTQYF	TGTGCCAGCAGGGAGAGCGGGCCGCTTAGCACAGATACGCAGTATTTT
once	TRBV28	TRBJ2-3	-	13	CASSLTGRDTQYF	TGTGCCAGCAGTTTGACAGGTAGAGATACGCAGTATTTT
-	TRBV5-4	TRBJ2-1	TRBD2	20	CASTRREAGGPESPYNEQFF	TGTGCCAGCACTCGCCGTGAGGCGGGAGGGCCGGAGTCCCCCTACAATGAGCAGTTCTTC
-	TRBV5-4	TRBJ1-2	-	13	CASSFRVPYGYTF	TGTGCCAGCAGCTTCCGAGTTCCGTATGGCTACACCTTC
-	TRBV19	TRBJ1-2	-	17	CASSSVTAGIFNYGYTF	TGTGCCAGTAGTAGTGTGACAGCCGGGATCTTTAACTATGGCTACACCTTC
-	TRBV10-2	TRBJ2-7	TRBD2	13	CASSVIAGVEQYF	TGCGCCAGCAGTGTAATAGCGGGAGTAGAGCAGTACTTC
once	TRBV28	TRBJ2-7	-	14	CASSSPQPSPEQYF	TGTGCCAGCAGTAGCCCCCAGCCCTCCCCCGAGCAGTACTTC
-	TRBV18	TRBJ1-5	-	14	CASSPGDRNQPQHF	TGTGCCAGCTCACCGGGGGATCGCAATCAGCCCCAGCATTTT
-	TRBV2	TRBJ2-5	-	13	CATNPGAMETQYF	TGTGCCACTAACCCGGGGGCCATGGAGACCCAGTACTTC
-	TRBV7-7	TRBJ2-7	-	16	CASSPRPGGPSYEQYF	TGTGCCAGCAGCCCCAGGCCGGGGGGCCCCAGCTACGAGCAGTACTTC
-	TRBV5-1	TRBJ1-4	-	14	CASSLGSDGEKLFF	TGCGCCAGCAGCTTGGGATCGGACGGTGAAAAACTGTTTTTT
-	TRBV28	TRBJ2-7	TRBD1	15	CASRTSGQGSYEQYF	TGTGCCAGCAGAACCTCGGGACAGGGCTCCTACGAGCAGTACTTC
-	TRBV9	TRBJ2-1	-	12	CASSVGIYEQFF	TGTGCCAGCAGCGTAGGAATTTATGAGCAGTTCTTC
-	TRBV7-7	TRBJ2-1	-	15	CASSPTPGDYNEQFF	TGTGCCAGCAGCCCGACCCCAGGCGATTATAATGAGCAGTTCTTC
-	TRBV6-6	TRBJ2-7	-	13	CASSAPKFYEQYF	TGTGCCAGCAGCGCACCCAAATTTTACGAGCAGTACTTC
-	TRBV11-2	TRBJ2-1	-	17	CASSLTGWGIPYNEQFF	TGTGCCAGCAGCTTAACAGGGTGGGGGATCCCCTACAATGAGCAGTTCTTC
-	TRBV9	TRBJ1-2	-	16	CASSTHPGPPDYGYTF	TGTGCCAGCAGCACCCATCCCGGACCTCCTGACTATGGCTACACCTTC
-	TRBV28	TRBJ1-5	-	13	CASSPGGNQPQHF	TGTGCCAGCAGTCCCGGGGGCAATCAGCCCCAGCATTTT
-	TRBV2	TRBJ2-5	TRBD2	14	CASTSGAGVGTQYF	TGTGCCAGCACCAGCGGGGCGGGAGTCGGGACCCAGTACTTC
-	TRBV7-9	TRBJ1-4	-	19	CASSSSQGRRTESDEKLFF	TGTGCCAGCAGCTCCAGCCAGGGGCGGAGGACTGAATCGGATGAAAAACTGTTTTTT
-	TRBV19	TRBJ2-7	TRBD2	15	CASSKRTSGDYEQYF	TGTGCCAGTAGTAAAAGGACTAGCGGGGACTACGAGCAGTACTTC
-	TRBV5-1	TRBJ1-4	TRBD1	15	CASSSPGQGYEKLFF	TGCGCCAGCAGCAGTCCGGGACAGGGTTATGAAAAACTGTTTTTT